This T cell receptor beta chain was sequenced for a study of blood T cell repertoires in COVID-19. This clone appeared once. Only in-frame clones appear in the TCRdb table, and some are missing; sequencing was by immunoSEQ multiplex PCR. Here the sample spans 250,000 or so clones, roughly 83% being singletons. The CDR3 runs to 14 residues. CDR1 is SNHLY, CDR2 FYNNEI, per germline. Losses at the gene ends were 2 bases for V and 6 bases for J; bases not matched to a gene: 7. The chain has TRBV2 and TRBJ2-7; 7 bases are shared with TRBD1. Sequenced: peripheral blood. The source of this sequence is a man older than 75 with acute or convalescent COVID-19. The CDR3 coding sequence is TGTGCCAGCAGTGAAATTGGTCGACAGGGCGAGCAGTACTTC. Residues: CASSEIGRQGEQYF.